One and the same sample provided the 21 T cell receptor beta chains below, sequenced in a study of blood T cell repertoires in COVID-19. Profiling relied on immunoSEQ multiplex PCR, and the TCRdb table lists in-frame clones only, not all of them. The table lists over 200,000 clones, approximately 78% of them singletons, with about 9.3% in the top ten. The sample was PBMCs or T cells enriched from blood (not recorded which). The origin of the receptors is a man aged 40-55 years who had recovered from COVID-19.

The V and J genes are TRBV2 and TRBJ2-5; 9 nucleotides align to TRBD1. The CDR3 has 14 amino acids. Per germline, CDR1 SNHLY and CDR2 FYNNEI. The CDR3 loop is CAPRRDRDRETQYF. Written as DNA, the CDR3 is TGTGCTCCAAGGCGGGACAGGGATCGAGAGACCCAGTACTTC.

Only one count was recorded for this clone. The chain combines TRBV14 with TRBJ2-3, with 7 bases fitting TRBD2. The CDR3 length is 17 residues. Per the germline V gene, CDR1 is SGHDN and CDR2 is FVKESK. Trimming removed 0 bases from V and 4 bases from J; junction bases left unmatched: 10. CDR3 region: CASSQDRGGRGADTQYF. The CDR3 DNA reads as TGTGCCAGCAGCCAAGATCGGGGCGGGAGAGGGGCAGATACGCAGTATTTT.

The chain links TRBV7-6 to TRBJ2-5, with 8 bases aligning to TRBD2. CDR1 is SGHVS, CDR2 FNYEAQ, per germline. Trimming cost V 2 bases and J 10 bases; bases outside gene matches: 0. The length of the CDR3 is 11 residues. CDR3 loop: CASSLSGGQYF. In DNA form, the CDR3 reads TGTGCCAGCAGCTTAAGCGGGGGCCAGTACTTC.

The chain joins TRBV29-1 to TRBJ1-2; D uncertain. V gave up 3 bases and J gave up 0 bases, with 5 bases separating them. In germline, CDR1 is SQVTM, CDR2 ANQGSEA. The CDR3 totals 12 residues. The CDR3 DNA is TGCAGCGTTGAGAGGGCTAACTATGGCTACACCTTC. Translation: CSVERANYGYTF.

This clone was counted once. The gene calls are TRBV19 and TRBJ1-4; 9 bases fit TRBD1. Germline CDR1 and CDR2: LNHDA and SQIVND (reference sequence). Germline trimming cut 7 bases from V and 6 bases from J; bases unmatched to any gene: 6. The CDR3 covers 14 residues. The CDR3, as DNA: TGTGCCAGTACCCCGGGACAGGGCTATGAAAAACTGTTTTTT. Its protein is CASTPGQGYEKLFF.

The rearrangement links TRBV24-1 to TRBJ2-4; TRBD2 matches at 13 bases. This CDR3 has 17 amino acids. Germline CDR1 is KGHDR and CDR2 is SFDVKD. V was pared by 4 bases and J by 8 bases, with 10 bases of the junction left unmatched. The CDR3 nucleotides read TGTGCCACCAGTGAGACACGACTAGCGGGAGGAGGGGACATTCAGTACTTC. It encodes CATSETRLAGGGDIQYF.

The CDR3 coding sequence is TGTGCCAGCAGCCACGGACAGGCCCGCTCCTACGAGCAGTACTTC. This translates into CASSHGQARSYEQYF. V and J are TRBV5-8 and TRBJ2-7; 7 nucleotides align to TRBD1. V trimming: 4 bases; J trimming: 0 bases; junction bases outside the gene matches: 7. The CDR3 is made up of 15 amino acids. CDR1 and CDR2 from the germline V gene are SGHTS and YDEGEE.

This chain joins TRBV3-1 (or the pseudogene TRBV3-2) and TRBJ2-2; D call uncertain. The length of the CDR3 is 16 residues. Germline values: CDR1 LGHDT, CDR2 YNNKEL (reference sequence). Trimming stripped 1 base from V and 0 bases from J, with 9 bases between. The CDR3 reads CASSQAYRPNTGELFF. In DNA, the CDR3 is TGTGCCAGCAGCCAAGCCTACAGACCGAACACCGGGGAGCTGTTTTTT.

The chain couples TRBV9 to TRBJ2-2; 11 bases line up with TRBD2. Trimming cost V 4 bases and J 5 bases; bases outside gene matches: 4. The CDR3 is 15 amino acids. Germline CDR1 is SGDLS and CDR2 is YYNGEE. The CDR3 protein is CASSPRTSGTGELFF. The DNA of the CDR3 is TGTGCCAGCAGCCCCCGGACTAGCGGGACCGGGGAGCTGTTTTTT.

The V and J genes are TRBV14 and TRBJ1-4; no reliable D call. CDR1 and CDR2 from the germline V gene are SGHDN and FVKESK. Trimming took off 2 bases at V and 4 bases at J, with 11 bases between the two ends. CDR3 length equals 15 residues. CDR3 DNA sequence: TGTGCCAGCAGCCAATTAGGCGGGTTTAATGAAAAACTGTTTTTT. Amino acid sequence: CASSQLGGFNEKLFF.

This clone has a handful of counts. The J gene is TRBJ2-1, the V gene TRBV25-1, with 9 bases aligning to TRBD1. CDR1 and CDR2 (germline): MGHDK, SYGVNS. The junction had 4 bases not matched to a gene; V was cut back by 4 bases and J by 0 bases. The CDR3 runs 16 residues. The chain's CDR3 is CASSAPTGGSYNEQFF. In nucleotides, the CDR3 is TGTGCCAGCAGTGCCCCGACAGGGGGCTCCTACAATGAGCAGTTCTTC.

CDR3 bases: TGTGCCAGTAGTATCGCTGAGGTGCAGTTCTTC. Amino acid sequence: CASSIAEVQFF. The J gene is TRBJ2-1, the V gene TRBV19, with D unclear. The CDR3 sequence is 11 residues long. CDR1 and CDR2 (germline): LNHDA, SQIVND (reference sequence). Trimming removed 3 bases at V and 12 bases at J, with 9 bases between.

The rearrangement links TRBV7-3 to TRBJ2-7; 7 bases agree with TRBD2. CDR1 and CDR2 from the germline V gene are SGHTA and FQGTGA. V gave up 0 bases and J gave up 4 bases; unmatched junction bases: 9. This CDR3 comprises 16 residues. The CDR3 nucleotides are TGTGCCAGCAGCTTAACGGGAATCCGGGGGGTGTACGAGCAGTACTTC. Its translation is CASSLTGIRGVYEQYF.

In nucleotides, the CDR3 is TGTGCCAGCAGTTACCTTTTGTTAGGGGAGCTGTTTTTT. It is translated as CASSYLLLGELFF. The chain links TRBV6-5 to TRBJ2-2; D gene unclear. CDR3 length: 13 amino acids. V lost 2 bases to trimming and J lost 8 bases, with 9 bases between them. Germline values: CDR1 MNHEY, CDR2 SVGAGI.

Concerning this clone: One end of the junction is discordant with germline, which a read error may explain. CDR3 DNA: TGTGCCAGCAGCATCCGGGACACCGAAGCTTTCTTT. Residues: CASSIRDTEAFF. The genes are TRBV7-9 and TRBJ1-1, with D maybe TRBD1 (6 bases). CDR1 SEHNR and CDR2 FQNEAQ come from the germline V gene (reference sequence). The CDR3 sequence is 12 residues long.

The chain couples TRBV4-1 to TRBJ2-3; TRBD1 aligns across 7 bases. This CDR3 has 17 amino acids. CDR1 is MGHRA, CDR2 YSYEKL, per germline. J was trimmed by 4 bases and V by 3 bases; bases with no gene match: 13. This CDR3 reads CASSQVPLRQGADTQYF. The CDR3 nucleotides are TGCGCCAGCAGCCAGGTGCCTCTGCGGCAGGGGGCAGATACGCAGTATTTT.

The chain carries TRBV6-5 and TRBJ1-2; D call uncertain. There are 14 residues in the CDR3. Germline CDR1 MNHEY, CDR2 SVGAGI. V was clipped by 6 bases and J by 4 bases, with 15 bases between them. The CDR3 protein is CASSWRSETYGYTF. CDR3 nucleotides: TGTGCCAGCAGCTGGAGATCCGAGACCTATGGCTACACCTTC.

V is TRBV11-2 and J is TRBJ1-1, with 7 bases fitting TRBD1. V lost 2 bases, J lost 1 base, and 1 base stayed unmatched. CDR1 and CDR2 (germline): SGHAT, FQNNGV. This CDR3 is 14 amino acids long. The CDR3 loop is CASSLRQGNTEAFF. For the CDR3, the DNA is TGTGCCAGCAGCTTAAGACAGGGGAACACTGAAGCTTTCTTT.

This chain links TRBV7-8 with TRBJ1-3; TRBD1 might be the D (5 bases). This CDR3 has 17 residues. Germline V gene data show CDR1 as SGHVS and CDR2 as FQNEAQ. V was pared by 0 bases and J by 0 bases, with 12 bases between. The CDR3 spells CASSLARQSVSGNTIYF. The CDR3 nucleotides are TGTGCCAGCAGCTTAGCCAGACAGTCTGTCTCTGGAAACACCATATATTTT.

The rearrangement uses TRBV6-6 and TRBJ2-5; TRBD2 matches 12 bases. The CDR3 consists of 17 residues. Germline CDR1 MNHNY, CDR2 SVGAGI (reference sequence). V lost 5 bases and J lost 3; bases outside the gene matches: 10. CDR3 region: CASSPFTSSGGEETQYF. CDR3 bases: TGTGCCAGCAGTCCCTTTACCTCTAGCGGGGGGGAAGAGACCCAGTACTTC.

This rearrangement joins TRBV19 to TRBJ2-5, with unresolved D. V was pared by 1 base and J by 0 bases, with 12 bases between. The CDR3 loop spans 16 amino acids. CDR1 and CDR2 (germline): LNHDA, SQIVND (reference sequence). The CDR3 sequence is CASSIGSEPYQETQYF. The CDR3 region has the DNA TGTGCCAGTAGTATAGGATCTGAGCCTTACCAAGAGACCCAGTACTTC.